The 17 T cell receptor beta chains listed next were all sequenced from one sample in a study of T-cell memory formation after mild COVID-19. Via MiXCR, TCRdb re-called the 5' RACE reads, giving one row per CDR3 protein. The sample carries about 120,000 distinct CDR3 sequences, over 20% recorded once. The specimen sequenced was PBMCs or a T cell subset sorted from them (not recorded which). The receptors come from a young man who had mild COVID-19 (a few samples of this study predate the infection). Cell type and time point are not known.

The rearrangement links TRBV6-5 to TRBJ2-7, with TRBD2 matching 13 bases. V trimming: 6 bases; J trimming: 8 bases; junction bases outside the gene matches: 7. The germline CDR1 and CDR2 sequences are MNHEY and SVGAGI. This CDR3 has 14 residues. This CDR3 is CASSLTSGGSKQYV. In DNA, the CDR3 is TGTGCCAGCAGCCTGACTAGCGGGGGGTCGAAGCAGTACGTC.

V gene TRBV7-2 combines with J gene TRBJ2-2; D is unresolved. Trimming shortened V by 5 bases and J by 4 bases, and 11 bases separated the two germline ends. The CDR3 runs 14 residues. Germline V gene lookup returns CDR1 SGHTA and CDR2 FQGNSA. The CDR3 region is CASSPEATTGELFF. The CDR3 DNA is TGTGCCAGCAGCCCAGAGGCAACCACCGGGGAGCTGTTTTTT.

The V and J genes are TRBV6-2 or TRBV6-3 and TRBJ1-1; no firm D call. The CDR3 consists of 13 residues. V was shortened by 2 bases and J by 4 bases, with 8 bases between the two germline ends. The germline V gene has CDR1 MNHEY and CDR2 SVGEGT. The CDR3 sequence: CASSYPGGTEAFF. The CDR3 DNA reads TGTGCCAGCAGTTACCCCGGAGGCACTGAAGCTTTCTTT.

By proportion, this clonotype is medium-sized. V is TRBV7-9 and J is TRBJ2-7; D assignment may be TRBD1 or TRBD2 (5 bases each). Germline V gives CDR1 SEHNR, CDR2 FQNEAQ (reference sequence). The CDR3 is made up of 13 amino acids. The germline V and J ends were trimmed by 5 bases and 3 bases, with 11 bases remaining between them. The DNA of the CDR3 is TGTGCCAGCAGCCCGGGGCAGGTCTACGAGCAGTACTTC. This encodes CASSPGQVYEQYF.

This clonotype has a handful of counts. The rearrangement joins TRBV5-1 to TRBJ1-5, with TRBD1 matching over 10 bases. V shed 7 bases and J 5 bases; nucleotides not matched to a gene: 6. Per the germline V gene, CDR1 is SGHRS and CDR2 is YFSETQ. The CDR3 is made up of 14 amino acids. The CDR3 region has the DNA TGCGCCAGCTCTCCGGGACAGGGGCATCAGCCCCAGCATTTT. Translation gives CASSPGQGHQPQHF.

This clonotype was counted between two and nine times. This chain uses TRBV7-9 with TRBJ2-2; 7 bases line up with TRBD1. Germline CDR1 is SEHNR and CDR2 is FQNEAQ (reference sequence). V lost 3 bases to trimming and J lost 6 bases; unmatched junction nucleotides: 7. This CDR3 spans 15 amino acids. The CDR3 nucleotides are TGTGCCAGCAGCTTTGGGGACAGATGGTCCGGGGAGCTGTTTTTT. It encodes CASSFGDRWSGELFF.

Many counts were recorded for this clonotype. One junction end does not reproduce the germline sequence, and a read error may be involved. V gene TRBV7-9 combines with J gene TRBJ2-5; D might be TRBD2 (6 bases). The CDR3 has 13 amino acids. Germline loops: CDR1 SEHNR, CDR2 FQNEAQ (reference sequence). The CDR3 protein is CASGLPTQVTQYF. The CDR3 DNA sequence: TGTGCCAGCGGACTACCGACCCAAGTGACCCAGTACTTC.

This clonotype occurred a few times. V is TRBV7-9 and J is TRBJ2-2, with unresolved D. V was cut by 5 bases and J by 5 bases, with 12 bases left in between. The germline V gene encodes CDR1 SEHNR and CDR2 FQNEAQ (reference sequence). The CDR3 contains 14 residues. The CDR3 loop is CASSGRVGTGELFF. The CDR3 bases are TGTGCCAGCAGCGGAAGAGTTGGGACCGGGGAGCTGTTTTTT.

This clonotype was recorded a few times. The chain carries TRBV7-2 and TRBJ1-1; D call uncertain. This CDR3 spans 15 amino acids. Germline loops: CDR1 SGHTA, CDR2 FQGNSA. The V end lost 3 bases, the J end lost 4 bases, and 15 bases lay between the germline ends. CDR3 residues: CASSFGGRPFTEAFF. The DNA for the CDR3 is TGTGCCAGCAGCTTCGGCGGCAGGCCCTTCACTGAAGCTTTCTTT.

The CDR3 nucleotides are TGTGCCAGCAGCTTGTTCGGAGATACGCAGTATTTT. Its translation: CASSLFGDTQYF. V usage is TRBV7-2 and J usage is TRBJ2-3; D not resolved. The germline gives CDR1 SGHTA, CDR2 FQGNSA. The CDR3 is 12 amino acids. Trimming cost V 3 bases and J 5 bases, with 6 bases left between them.

This clonotype showed up just a few times. This chain uses TRBV11-2 with TRBJ2-1; D is ambiguous. Germline V lookup: CDR1 SGHAT, CDR2 FQNNGV. The germline V and J ends were trimmed by 6 bases and 8 bases, with 8 bases remaining between them. The CDR3 covers 11 residues. CDR3 bases: TGTGCCAGCAGAAATTCCCATGAGCAGTTCTTC. Its translation is CASRNSHEQFF.

This clonotype was counted only a few times. V gene TRBV7-9 combines with J gene TRBJ2-3, with 11 bases fitting TRBD2. The germline gives CDR1 SEHNR, CDR2 FQNEAQ (reference sequence). The J segment lost 7 bases and the V segment lost 4 bases, leaving 7 bases of the junction unmatched. This CDR3 contains 15 residues. CDR3 DNA sequence: TGTGCCAGCAGCTCACTAGCGGGGGATAGGAATACGCAGTATTTT. It codes for CASSSLAGDRNTQYF.

The chain is built from TRBV28 and TRBJ2-1; D is possibly TRBD2 (6 bases). The V end was cut by 2 bases, the J end by 7 bases, with 12 bases between. The CDR3 length is 14 residues. CDR1 MDHEN and CDR2 SYDVKM come from the germline V gene. The CDR3 sequence: CASSLTGVLNEQFF. The CDR3 DNA sequence: TGTGCCAGCAGTTTAACGGGGGTTCTAAATGAGCAGTTCTTC.

This chain uses TRBV6-1 with TRBJ1-6; D might be TRBD1 (6 bases). The ends were cut back, 2 bases at V and 8 bases at J, with 13 bases in the middle. The CDR3 consists of 15 residues. Germline CDR1 reads MNHNS; CDR2 reads SASEGT. CDR3 sequence reads: CASSEYRAADSPLHF. As DNA, the CDR3 is TGTGCCAGCAGTGAATACAGGGCTGCTGATTCACCCCTCCACTTT.

This clonotype was counted between two and nine times. V is TRBV10-3 and J is TRBJ2-2, with TRBD2 identical over 10 bases. The length of the CDR3 is 18 residues. Germline CDR1 ENHRY, CDR2 SYGVKD. The junction had 10 bases not matched to a gene; V was cut back by 6 bases and J by 0 bases. This CDR3 reads CAIRATSGVRANTGELFF. The CDR3 region has the DNA TGTGCCATCAGAGCAACTAGCGGGGTCCGAGCGAACACCGGGGAGCTGTTTTTT.

The chain links TRBV11-2 to TRBJ2-1; TRBD2 aligns across 7 bases. The CDR3 runs 15 residues. The J segment lost 7 bases and the V segment lost 3 bases, leaving 9 bases of the junction unmatched. Germline V CDR1 and CDR2: SGHAT, FQNNGV. CDR3 coding DNA: TGTGCCAGCAGCTTCCTGCCCAGCGGGGATAATGAGCAGTTCTTC. Translation: CASSFLPSGDNEQFF.

This clonotype was detected a few times. The rearrangement uses TRBV6-5 and TRBJ2-5; tentatively, D is TRBD2 (6 bases). Between the trimmed V and J ends, which lost 5 bases and 5 bases, there was a span of 18 bases. From germline, CDR1 is MNHEY and CDR2 SVGAGI. There are 15 residues in the CDR3. CDR3 loop: CASSTGTLEGETQYF. CDR3 coding DNA: TGTGCCAGCAGTACCGGGACTCTCGAGGGGGAGACCCAGTACTTC.